These 9 T cell receptor beta chains share one sample of origin, sequenced in a study of cytomegalovirus exposure and HLA in healthy donors. With 60 Vbeta and 13 Jbeta primers, the PCR was carried out. Sequencing was performed with immunoSEQ multiplex PCR; in TCRdb, only in-frame clones are kept and a portion is missing. The table has 130,000 or so clones, around 76% seen once. The sequenced material came from PBMCs. The receptor set was obtained from a male donor in good health and CMV-seronegative.

This chain links TRBV7-2 with TRBJ2-3; tentatively, D is TRBD2 (5 bases). V dropped 1 base and J dropped 2 bases, with 7 bases sitting between them. The length of the CDR3 is 14 residues. Germline loops: CDR1 SGHTA, CDR2 FQGNSA. CDR3 region: CASSLGDYTDTQYF. The CDR3 nucleotides read TGTGCCAGCAGCTTAGGAGACTACACAGATACGCAGTATTTT.

The chain employs TRBV7-9 and TRBJ1-1; 10 positions agree with TRBD1. Per germline, CDR1 SEHNR and CDR2 FQNEAQ (reference sequence). With V trimmed by 5 bases and J by 7 bases, 7 bases remained unmatched. The CDR3 totals 14 residues. The DNA of the CDR3 is TGTGCCAGCAGCATTGGGACAGGGGCTTTTGAAGCTTTCTTT. It specifies CASSIGTGAFEAFF.

The chain couples TRBV6-5 to TRBJ1-5, with TRBD1 matching over 7 bases. Germline V lookup: CDR1 MNHEY, CDR2 SVGAGI. The V and J ends lost 5 bases and 4 bases, in that order; junction bases with no gene match: 8. CDR3 size: 15 residues. The CDR3 here is CASSRNRDRNQPQHF. The CDR3 DNA is TGTGCCAGCAGTCGCAACCGGGACAGAAATCAGCCCCAGCATTTT.

The V and J genes are TRBV7-9 and TRBJ2-7; TRBD1 matches at 8 bases. CDR3 length: 16 amino acids. With V trimmed by 5 bases and J by 2 bases, 11 bases remained unmatched. From germline, CDR1 is SEHNR and CDR2 FQNEAQ (reference sequence). CDR3 coding DNA: TGTGCCAGCAGCATACAAGACAGGGGAAACCCCTACGAGCAGTACTTC. It translates to CASSIQDRGNPYEQYF.

The chain combines TRBV5-6 with TRBJ2-1; D is possibly TRBD1 (6 bases). Germline V lookup: CDR1 SGHDT, CDR2 YYEEEE. The CDR3 extends over 16 amino acids. The V end lost 0 bases, the J end lost 7 bases, and 17 bases lay between the germline ends. For the CDR3, the DNA is TGTGCCAGCAGCTTGGCTGGACAGCCCTCTAGAAATGAGCAGTTCTTC. Protein: CASSLAGQPSRNEQFF.

The chain joins TRBV5-1 to TRBJ2-2; D ambiguous. The germline V and J ends were trimmed by 4 bases and 1 base, with 5 bases remaining between them. The CDR3 totals 13 residues. Germline V gene data show CDR1 as SGHRS and CDR2 as YFSETQ. CDR3 loop: CASSIKNTGELFF. In DNA, the CDR3 is TGCGCCAGCAGCATTAAGAACACCGGGGAGCTGTTTTTT.

The rearrangement links TRBV6-5 to TRBJ1-6; 9 bases map to TRBD1. Germline V gene sequence: CDR1 MNHEY, CDR2 SVGAGI. The CDR3 is made up of 15 amino acids. Trimming removed 6 bases from V and 5 bases from J; junction bases left unmatched: 5. CDR3 bases: TGTGCCAGCAGCTGGGACAGGGCCCATAATTCACCCCTCCACTTT. Translating gives CASSWDRAHNSPLHF.

The rearrangement uses TRBV7-9 and TRBJ2-7, with 9 bases identical to TRBD1. After removal of 5 bases from V and 3 bases from J, the junction contained 8 bases not matched to a gene. CDR1 is SEHNR, CDR2 FQNEAQ, per germline (reference sequence). This CDR3 comprises 15 residues. The CDR3 bases are TGTGCCAGCAGCCACCGGGACAGGGACATCTACGAGCAGTACTTC. This sequence encodes CASSHRDRDIYEQYF.

The chain recombines TRBV9 with TRBJ1-2; 9 bases match TRBD1. Per the germline V gene, CDR1 is SGDLS and CDR2 is YYNGEE. The CDR3 totals 18 residues. The trim removed 0 bases at V and 4 bases at J, leaving 13 bases unmatched. CDR3 bases: TGTGCCAGCAGCGTAGCCCCCCGGGACAGGGCTGGTGGCTATGGCTACACCTTC. Protein product: CASSVAPRDRAGGYGYTF.